This TCR beta chain was captured in a study of cytomegalovirus exposure and HLA in healthy donors (dated by TCRdb to the late 2010s). For the study in its entirety: According to a later analysis, one platform produced both the 110 or so validation repertoires and the 720 or so repertoires of the first cohort. Along with the roughly 670-subject first cohort, a separate validation cohort of over 90 different subjects was used. The study aimed to test whether cataloging public T cell receptors could reveal signatures of past pathogen exposure. To predict cytomegalovirus infection status, the study combined high-throughput TCR immunosequencing, statistical association of individual TCRs with disease status, and machine learning.

On the study overall, not on this receptor specifically: The classifier was reported to diagnose cytomegalovirus status with high specificity and sensitivity in both the original and validation cohorts. According to the authors, the approach could potentially be generalized to other disease states and immunological phenotypes. In vitro tests confirmed that a few of the cytomegalovirus-associated TCR beta chains recognize cytomegalovirus antigens. Most TCR sequences were seen in very few donors, while some public TCRs were found in many individuals. All 120 or so repertoires were used to score co-occurrence in the validation cohort in a later analysis, because that analysis had no HLA typing for the cohort. Subsequent analysis determined that TCRs grouped into clusters in the first cohort also showed a tendency toward co-occurrence across the roughly 120 validation repertoires, and approximately 94% of cluster scores exceeded 0. The study listed approximately 150 TCR beta chains as associated with cytomegalovirus.

A single count supports this clone. Which antigen it targets is not known. Qualities for individual bases were not recorded, and no much larger clone is one base off. The donors belonged to the validation cohort of about 120 subjects, which was separate from the 666-subject first cohort. Library preparation employed the immunoSEQ multiplex PCR assay. The study's own analysis went as follows. A statistical classification framework was built for diagnosing cytomegalovirus status from the catalog of TCR beta chain sequences. The source is immuneACCESS, and TCRdb retained only in-frame sequences with V and J called. Part of the clones is not carried over; for the studies checked, unresolved V genes explain less than half of this, and the remainder is unexplained. Clone size and the V and J calls come from that table; the DNA yielded D and trimming. Across this sample there are some 140,000 clones, with over 80% seen only once. The top ten constitute less than 8% of the sample.

Its CDR3 holds 16 amino acids, cysteine through phenylalanine. Left in the record is the CDR3 DNA by itself, 48 bases read in frame from the first base. The germline V gene gives CDR1 as SGHAT and CDR2 as FQNNGV. V lost 0 bases and J lost 0 bases; the stretch between them is 12 bases long. The sequence was collected from a woman aged 30 to 39 in good health and CMV-seropositive. Recombination linked TRBV11-2 to TRBJ2-7, and the D gene may be TRBD1, 6 bases matching. The material sequenced was PBMCs. The DNA sequence is TGTGCCAGCAGCTTAGATTGGCCAGGGGTCTCCTACGAGCAGTACTTC. Its translation is CASSLDWPGVSYEQYF.